What follows are 22 T cell receptor beta chains derived from one specimen sequenced in a study of Ad26.COV2.S vaccination and SARS-CoV-2 variants. Noted treatment: 15 to 20 received Ad26.COV2.S at low or high dose, single or two shots; roughly 5 received placebo; per-sample allocation not given. Vaccine and placebo recipients were sampled on day 63 after the first injection. Data came from immunoSEQ multiplex PCR; TCRdb stores just in-frame clones and leaves some out. The data hold roughly 410,000 clones, with 80% to 90% observed a single time. This sample comprised peripheral blood, obtained in a trial of Ad26.COV2.S vaccine versus placebo. The receptors come from a person aged 18 to 59 who received the Ad26.COV2.S COVID-19 vaccine or a placebo.

This chain uses TRBV11-3 with TRBJ2-1; D is perhaps TRBD2 (6 bases). Germline CDR1 reads SGHNT; CDR2 reads YENEEA. With 1 base removed from V and 3 bases from J, the gap between germline ends came to 10 bases. The length of the CDR3 is 15 residues. CDR3 coding DNA: TGTGCCAGCAGCTTAGGTAGGAGGGACTACAATGAGCAGTTCTTC. Translation: CASSLGRRDYNEQFF.

Only one count was recorded for this clone. The CDR3 region is CAISTQGYEQYF. DNA for the CDR3: TGTGCCATCAGTACCCAAGGATACGAGCAGTACTTC. The chain carries TRBV10-3 and TRBJ2-7; D gene uncertain. Per germline, CDR1 ENHRY and CDR2 SYGVKD. V lost 5 bases to trimming and J lost 4 bases, with 9 bases between them. This CDR3 has 12 amino acids.

J is TRBJ1-3 and V is TRBV6-5; no reliable D call. The CDR3 has 14 amino acids. Trimming took 2 bases from V and 0 from J, leaving 5 bases between them. Germline CDR1 reads MNHEY; CDR2 reads SVGAGI. The CDR3 sequence is CASSYAGSGNTIYF. As DNA, the CDR3 is TGTGCCAGCAGTTACGCAGGCTCTGGAAACACCATATATTTT.

V usage is TRBV3-1 (or the pseudogene TRBV3-2) and J usage is TRBJ1-6; D possibly corresponds to TRBD1 (5 bases). Germline lookup yields CDR1 LGHDT and CDR2 YNNKEL (reference sequence). The V gene lost 6 bases and the J gene lost 7 bases, with 16 bases spanning the gap. CDR3 length: 15 amino acids. The CDR3 region is CASSLIGRVNSPLHF. The CDR3, as DNA: TGTGCCAGCAGTCTGATTGGCAGGGTGAATTCACCCCTCCACTTT.

The gene calls are TRBV19 and TRBJ2-7, with D possibly matching TRBD1 (6 bases). The V end was cut by 3 bases, the J end by 5 bases, with 11 bases between. Germline lookup yields CDR1 LNHDA and CDR2 SQIVND (reference sequence). CDR3 size: 13 residues. The CDR3 sequence is CASSIGWDNEQYF. CDR3 in DNA: TGTGCCAGTAGTATTGGGTGGGACAACGAGCAGTACTTC.

J is TRBJ1-1 and V is TRBV5-4, with 8 bases matching TRBD1. This CDR3 region has 13 residues. Germline assignment: CDR1 SGHNT and CDR2 YYREEE (reference sequence). The V gene end was trimmed by 7 bases and the J gene end by 4 bases; junction bases not matched to a gene: 6. Here the CDR3 DNA reads TGTGCCAGCGCCAGGGGACAGGCCACTGAAGCTTTCTTT. Translation: CASARGQATEAFF.

About this clone: The limits of the CDR3 on the DNA are not certain, so only TCRdb's listed CDR3 is given. This rearrangement joins TRBV21-1 to TRBJ2-1; TRBD1, the D gene given by the table, was not confirmed from the DNA. TRBV21-1 is listed as a pseudogene. The CDR3 comprises 15 residues, both ends counted. The CDR3 protein is CASTVGQGITEEQFF.

The chain combines TRBV3-1 (or the pseudogene TRBV3-2) with TRBJ2-3; D might be TRBD1 (5 bases). The V gene lost 5 bases and the J gene lost 1 base, with 13 bases spanning the gap. The CDR3 extends over 15 amino acids. CDR1 and CDR2 from the germline V gene are LGHDT and YNNKEL (reference sequence). The CDR3 coding sequence is TGTGCCAGCAGCGAGTTCGGACACGGCACAGATACGCAGTATTTT. It is translated as CASSEFGHGTDTQYF.

V and J are TRBV7-2 and TRBJ2-3, with 12 nucleotides matching TRBD2. V lost 2 bases to trimming and J lost 5 bases; unmatched junction nucleotides: 8. Germline values: CDR1 SGHTA, CDR2 FQGNSA. The CDR3 extends over 17 amino acids. The CDR3 loop is CASSLRGRLAGEDTQYF. The CDR3 DNA is TGTGCCAGCAGCTTACGAGGGCGACTAGCGGGAGAAGATACGCAGTATTTT.

CDR3 bases: TGTGCCAGTAGTACTAGACGCTCCTACGAGCAGTACTTC. This translates into CASSTRRSYEQYF. The chain has TRBV19 and TRBJ2-7; D gene uncertain. Trimming removed 4 bases at V and 0 bases at J, with 7 bases between. Germline V lookup: CDR1 LNHDA, CDR2 SQIVND (reference sequence). This CDR3 is 13 amino acids long.

The rearrangement uses TRBV20-1 and TRBJ2-3; D possibly corresponds to TRBD2 (6 bases). The CDR3 runs to 16 residues. Germline CDR1 is DFQATT and CDR2 is SNEGSKA (reference sequence). V was clipped by 3 bases and J by 4 bases, with 20 bases between them. This CDR3 is CSASPPSAPTPDTQYF. The CDR3, as DNA: TGCAGTGCTAGTCCCCCTAGCGCCCCGACGCCAGATACGCAGTATTTT.

The genes are TRBV15 and TRBJ1-3, with D possibly being TRBD1 (5 bases). CDR3 size: 17 residues. Germline CDR1 reads LNHNV; CDR2 reads YYDKDF (reference sequence). The V end was cut by 1 base, the J end by 0 bases, with 13 bases between. This chain's CDR3 is CATSRGGGESSGNTIYF. The CDR3 nucleotides read TGTGCCACCAGCAGAGGGGGAGGGGAAAGCTCTGGAAACACCATATATTTT.

The rearrangement joins TRBV4-1 to TRBJ2-3; unclear D gene. Germline V gene data show CDR1 as MGHRA and CDR2 as YSYEKL. CDR3 length: 15 amino acids. V was clipped by 2 bases and J by 8 bases, with 17 bases between them. CDR3 in DNA: TGCGCCAGCAGCCAACATGAATACCAAGCCGGTACGCAGTATTTT. This codes for CASSQHEYQAGTQYF.

This clone was detected only once. The V and J genes are TRBV28 and TRBJ1-1; TRBD1 matches at 12 bases. V shed 7 bases and J 7 bases; nucleotides not matched to a gene: 7. CDR1 is MDHEN, CDR2 SYDVKM, per germline. CDR3 length equals 14 residues. The CDR3 DNA reads as TGTGCCAGCAAGGGACAGGGGGCGTGGGGTGAAGCTTTCTTT. Residues: CASKGQGAWGEAFF.

This clone was observed a single time. The same CDR3 can be traced to other DNA sequences in this sample. V gene TRBV9 combines with J gene TRBJ2-3; no definite D call. This CDR3 has 12 residues. Trimming cost V 3 bases and J 0 bases, with 2 bases left between them. CDR1 SGDLS and CDR2 YYNGEE come from the germline V gene. The DNA for the CDR3 is TGTGCCAGCAGCGCGAGCACAGATACGCAGTATTTT. Translating gives CASSASTDTQYF.

The chain joins TRBV3-1 (or the pseudogene TRBV3-2) to TRBJ1-1, with D uncertain. Per the germline V gene, CDR1 is LGHDT and CDR2 is YNNKEL (reference sequence). V lost 2 bases, J lost 2 bases, and 12 bases lay in between. This CDR3 has 15 amino acids. As DNA, the CDR3 is TGTGCCAGCAGCCAAATCTGGGATGTCAACACTGAAGCTTTCTTT. It is translated as CASSQIWDVNTEAFF.

The rearrangement uses TRBV2 and TRBJ2-1; TRBD2 aligns across 10 bases. Losses at the gene ends were 10 bases for V and 4 bases for J; bases not matched to a gene: 7. The CDR3 covers 14 residues. Looked up from germline, CDR1 is SNHLY and CDR2 is FYNNEI. CDR3 in DNA: TGTGCCATTCATAGCGGGAGGCTGTACAATGAGCAGTTCTTC. It codes for CAIHSGRLYNEQFF.

V is TRBV11-3 and J is TRBJ2-7, with 7 nucleotides matching TRBD1. CDR1 is SGHNT, CDR2 YENEEA, per germline. Trimming at V came to 3 bases and at J to 7 bases, leaving 6 bases not matched to a gene. The CDR3 has 13 amino acids. DNA of the CDR3: TGTGCCAGCAGCTTCGACAGGGCCAGAGAGCAGTACTTC. This codes for CASSFDRAREQYF.

V is TRBV25-1 and J is TRBJ2-7; D is possibly TRBD2 (7 bases). Between the trimmed V and J ends, which lost 2 bases and 4 bases, there was a span of 12 bases. This CDR3 has 14 amino acids. Germline CDR1 reads MGHDK; CDR2 reads SYGVNS. CDR3: CASSEVGGVYEQYF. CDR3 sequence (DNA): TGTGCCAGCAGTGAAGTAGGGGGGGTTTACGAGCAGTACTTC.

This chain connects TRBV11-2 to TRBJ2-7, with D unresolved. This CDR3 is 12 amino acids long. Trimming removed 2 bases from V and 6 bases from J, with 8 bases in between. Germline V gene data show CDR1 as SGHAT and CDR2 as FQNNGV. The CDR3 region has the DNA TGTGCCAGCAGCTTAAACATGGGCGAGCAGTACTTC. Its protein product is CASSLNMGEQYF.

This chain uses TRBV10-3 with TRBJ1-3; D ambiguous. This CDR3 has 12 amino acids. The V gene lost 4 bases and the J gene lost 4 bases, with 5 bases spanning the gap. Germline V gene lookup returns CDR1 ENHRY and CDR2 SYGVKD. The CDR3 DNA is TGTGCCATCAGTGCCGGAGGAAACACCATATATTTT. Amino acid sequence: CAISAGGNTIYF.

The V gene is TRBV10-3, the J gene TRBJ2-3; D remains ambiguous. Looked up from germline, CDR1 is ENHRY and CDR2 is SYGVKD. The germline V and J ends were trimmed by 3 bases and 4 bases, with 11 bases remaining between them. The CDR3 has 14 residues. The CDR3 is CAISDPGFADTQYF. The CDR3, as DNA: TGTGCCATCAGTGACCCAGGTTTTGCAGATACGCAGTATTTT.